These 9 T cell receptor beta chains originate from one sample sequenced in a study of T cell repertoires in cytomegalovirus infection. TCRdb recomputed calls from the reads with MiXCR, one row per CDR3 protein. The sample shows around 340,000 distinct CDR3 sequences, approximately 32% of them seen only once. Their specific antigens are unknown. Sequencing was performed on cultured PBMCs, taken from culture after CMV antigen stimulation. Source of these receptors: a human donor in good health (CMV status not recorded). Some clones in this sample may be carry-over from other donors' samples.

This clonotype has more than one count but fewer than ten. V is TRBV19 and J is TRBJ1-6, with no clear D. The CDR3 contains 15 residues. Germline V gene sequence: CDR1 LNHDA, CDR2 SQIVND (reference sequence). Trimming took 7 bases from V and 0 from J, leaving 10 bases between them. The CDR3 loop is CASKWASSYNSPLHF. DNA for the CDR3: TGTGCCAGTAAATGGGCGAGCTCCTATAATTCACCCCTCCACTTT.

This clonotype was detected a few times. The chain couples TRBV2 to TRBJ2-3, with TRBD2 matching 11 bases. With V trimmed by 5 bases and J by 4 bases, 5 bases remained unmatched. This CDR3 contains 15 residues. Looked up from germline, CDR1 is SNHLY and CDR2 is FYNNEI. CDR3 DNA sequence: TGTGCCAGCAGTCCTTTAGCGGGAGGGCCAGATACGCAGTATTTT. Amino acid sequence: CASSPLAGGPDTQYF.

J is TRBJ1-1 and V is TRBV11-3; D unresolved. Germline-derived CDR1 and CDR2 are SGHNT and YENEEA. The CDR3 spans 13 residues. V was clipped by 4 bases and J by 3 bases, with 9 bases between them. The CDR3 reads CASSSDGYTEAFF. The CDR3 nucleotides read TGTGCCAGCAGCTCGGACGGCTACACTGAAGCTTTCTTT.

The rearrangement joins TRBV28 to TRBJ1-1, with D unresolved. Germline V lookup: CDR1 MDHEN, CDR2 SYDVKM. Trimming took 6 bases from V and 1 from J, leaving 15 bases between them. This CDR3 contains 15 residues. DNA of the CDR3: TGTGCCAGCAGGCTATTTGAGGAGAGGAACACTGAAGCTTTCTTT. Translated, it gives CASRLFEERNTEAFF.

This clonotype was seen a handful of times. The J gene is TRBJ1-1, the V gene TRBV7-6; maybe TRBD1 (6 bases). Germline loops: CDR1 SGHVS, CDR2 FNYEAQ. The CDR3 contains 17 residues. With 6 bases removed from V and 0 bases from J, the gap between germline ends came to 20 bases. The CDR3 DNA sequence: TGTGCCAGCAGAACGCCCGTCAGGGGTCCCTTGAACACTGAAGCTTTCTTT. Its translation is CASRTPVRGPLNTEAFF.

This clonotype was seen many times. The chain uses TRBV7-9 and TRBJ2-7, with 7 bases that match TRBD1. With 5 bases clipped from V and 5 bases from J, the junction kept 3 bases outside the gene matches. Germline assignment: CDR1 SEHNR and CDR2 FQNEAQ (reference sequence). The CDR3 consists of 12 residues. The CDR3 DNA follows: TGTGCCAGCAGCGTAGACAGGGACGAGCAGTACTTC. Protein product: CASSVDRDEQYF.

The chain's CDR3 is CASSQGGSYYNEQFF. CDR3 DNA: TGTGCCAGCAGCCAAGGGGGTAGCTACTACAATGAGCAGTTCTTC. V and J are TRBV11-2 and TRBJ2-1, with TRBD1 as a possible D gene (6 bases). Germline CDR1 and CDR2: SGHAT and FQNNGV. V dropped 5 bases and J dropped 3 bases, with 14 bases sitting between them. The CDR3 sequence is 15 residues long.

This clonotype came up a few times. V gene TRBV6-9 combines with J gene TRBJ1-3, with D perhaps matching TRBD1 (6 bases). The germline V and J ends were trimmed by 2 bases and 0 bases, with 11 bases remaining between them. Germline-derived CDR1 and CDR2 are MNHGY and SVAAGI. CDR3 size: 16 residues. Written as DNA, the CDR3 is TGTGCCAGCAGTTATCAGGACAGCGTCTCTGGAAACACCATATATTTT. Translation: CASSYQDSVSGNTIYF.

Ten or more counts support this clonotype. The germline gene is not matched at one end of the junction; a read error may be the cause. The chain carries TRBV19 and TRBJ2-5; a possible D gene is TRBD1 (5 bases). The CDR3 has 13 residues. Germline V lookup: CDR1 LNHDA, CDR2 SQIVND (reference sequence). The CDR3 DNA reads TGTGCCAGCAGTATCCAGGGCAGAGAGACCCAGTACTTC. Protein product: CASSIQGRETQYF.